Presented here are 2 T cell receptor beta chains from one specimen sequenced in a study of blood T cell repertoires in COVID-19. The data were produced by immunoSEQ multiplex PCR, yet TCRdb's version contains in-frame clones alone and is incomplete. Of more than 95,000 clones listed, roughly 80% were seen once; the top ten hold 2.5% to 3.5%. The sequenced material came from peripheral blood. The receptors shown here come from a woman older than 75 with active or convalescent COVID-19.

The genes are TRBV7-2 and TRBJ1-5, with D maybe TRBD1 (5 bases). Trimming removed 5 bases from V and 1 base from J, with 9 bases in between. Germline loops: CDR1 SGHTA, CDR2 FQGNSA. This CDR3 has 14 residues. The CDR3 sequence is CASSPRQSNQPQHF. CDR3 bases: TGTGCCAGCAGCCCGCGACAGAGCAATCAGCCCCAGCATTTT. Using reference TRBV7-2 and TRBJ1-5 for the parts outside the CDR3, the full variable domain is GAGVSQSPSNKVTEKGKDVELRCDPISGHTALYWYRQSLGQGLEFLIYFQGNSAPDKSGLPSDRFSAERTGGSVSTLTIQRTQQEDSAVYLCASSPRQSNQPQHFGDGTRLSIL.

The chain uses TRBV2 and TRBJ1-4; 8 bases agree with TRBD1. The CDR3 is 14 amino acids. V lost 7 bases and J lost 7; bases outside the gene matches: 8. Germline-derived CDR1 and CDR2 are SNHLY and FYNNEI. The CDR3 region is CASTRQTGVEKLFF. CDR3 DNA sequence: TGTGCCAGCACCCGACAGACAGGGGTTGAAAAACTGTTTTTT.